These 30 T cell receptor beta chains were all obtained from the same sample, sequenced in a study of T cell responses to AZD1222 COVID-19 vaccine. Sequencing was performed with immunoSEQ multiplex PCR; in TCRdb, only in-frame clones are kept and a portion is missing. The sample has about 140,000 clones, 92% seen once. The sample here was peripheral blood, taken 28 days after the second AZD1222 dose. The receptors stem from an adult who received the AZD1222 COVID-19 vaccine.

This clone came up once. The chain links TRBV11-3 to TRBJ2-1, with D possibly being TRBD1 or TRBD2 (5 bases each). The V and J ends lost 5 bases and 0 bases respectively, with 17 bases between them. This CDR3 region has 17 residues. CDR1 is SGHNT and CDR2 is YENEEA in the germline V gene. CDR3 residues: CASSPATGTISYNEQFF. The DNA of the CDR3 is TGTGCCAGCAGCCCTGCGACCGGGACGATCTCCTACAATGAGCAGTTCTTC.

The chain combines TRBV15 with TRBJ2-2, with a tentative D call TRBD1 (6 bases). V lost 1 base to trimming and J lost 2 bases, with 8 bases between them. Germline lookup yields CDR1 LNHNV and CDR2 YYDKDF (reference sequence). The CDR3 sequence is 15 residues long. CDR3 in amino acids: CATSRAGHNTGELFF. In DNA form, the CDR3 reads TGTGCCACCAGCAGAGCGGGACACAACACCGGGGAGCTGTTTTTT.

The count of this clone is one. CDR3 sequence reads: CASSREGQLAGVIGELFF. As DNA, the CDR3 is TGTGCCAGTAGTAGAGAGGGACAGCTAGCGGGAGTGATCGGGGAGCTGTTTTTT. The rearrangement links TRBV19 to TRBJ2-2, with TRBD2 matching 10 bases. The junction had 15 bases not matched to a gene; V was cut back by 4 bases and J by 7 bases. The CDR3 has 18 residues. CDR1 and CDR2 from the germline V gene are LNHDA and SQIVND (reference sequence).

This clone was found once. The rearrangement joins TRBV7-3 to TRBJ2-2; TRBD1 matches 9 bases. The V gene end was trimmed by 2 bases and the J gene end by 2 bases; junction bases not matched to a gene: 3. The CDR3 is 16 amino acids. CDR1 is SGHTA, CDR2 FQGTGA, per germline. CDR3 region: CASSLGGQGNTGELFF. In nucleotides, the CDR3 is TGTGCCAGCAGCTTAGGGGGACAGGGAAACACCGGGGAGCTGTTTTTT.

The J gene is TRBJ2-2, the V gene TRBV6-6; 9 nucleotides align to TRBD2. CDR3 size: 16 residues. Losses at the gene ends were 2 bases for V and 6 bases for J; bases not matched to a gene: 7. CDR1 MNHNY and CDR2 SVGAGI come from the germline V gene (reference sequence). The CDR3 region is CASSYPGTSFAGELFF. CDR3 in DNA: TGTGCCAGCAGTTACCCCGGGACTAGCTTCGCCGGGGAGCTGTTTTTT.

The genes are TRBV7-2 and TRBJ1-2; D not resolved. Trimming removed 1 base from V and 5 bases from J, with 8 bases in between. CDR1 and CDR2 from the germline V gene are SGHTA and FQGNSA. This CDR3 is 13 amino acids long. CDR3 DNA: TGTGCCAGCAGCTTAGAGCGGGATTATGGCTACACCTTC. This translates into CASSLERDYGYTF.

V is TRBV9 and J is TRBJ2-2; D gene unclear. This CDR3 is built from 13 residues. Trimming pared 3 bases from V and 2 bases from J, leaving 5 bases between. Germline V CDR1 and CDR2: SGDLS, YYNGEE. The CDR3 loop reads CASSARNTGELFF. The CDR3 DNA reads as TGTGCCAGCAGCGCCCGAAACACCGGGGAGCTGTTTTTT.

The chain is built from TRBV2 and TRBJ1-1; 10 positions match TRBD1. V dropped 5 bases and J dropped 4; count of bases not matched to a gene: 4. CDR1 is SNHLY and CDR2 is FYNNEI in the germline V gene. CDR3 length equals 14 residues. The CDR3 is CASSPRDRGTEAFF. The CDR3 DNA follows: TGTGCCAGCAGTCCCCGGGACAGGGGCACTGAAGCTTTCTTT.

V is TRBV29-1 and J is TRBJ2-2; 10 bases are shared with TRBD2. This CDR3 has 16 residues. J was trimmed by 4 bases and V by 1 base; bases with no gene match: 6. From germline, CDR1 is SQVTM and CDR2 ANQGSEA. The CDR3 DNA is TGCAGCGTTGAAGGACAGCGGGAGGGCCGCACCGGGGAGCTGTTTTTT. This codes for CSVEGQREGRTGELFF.

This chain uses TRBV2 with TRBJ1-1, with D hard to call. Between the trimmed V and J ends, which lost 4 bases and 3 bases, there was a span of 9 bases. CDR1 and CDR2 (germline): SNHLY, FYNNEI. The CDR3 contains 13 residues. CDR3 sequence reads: CASSGQPDTEAFF. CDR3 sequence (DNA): TGTGCCAGCAGTGGACAACCCGACACTGAAGCTTTCTTT.

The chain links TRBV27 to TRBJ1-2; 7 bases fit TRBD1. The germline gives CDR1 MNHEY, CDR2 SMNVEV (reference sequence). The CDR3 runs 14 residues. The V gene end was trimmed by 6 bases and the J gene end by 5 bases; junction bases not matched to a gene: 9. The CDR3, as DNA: TGTGCCAGCAGCCCCGACAGGGTGGTTTATGGCTACACCTTC. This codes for CASSPDRVVYGYTF.

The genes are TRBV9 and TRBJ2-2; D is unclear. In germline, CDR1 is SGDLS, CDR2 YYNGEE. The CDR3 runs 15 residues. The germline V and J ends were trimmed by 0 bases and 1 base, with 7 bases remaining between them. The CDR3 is CASSVAGRNTGELFF. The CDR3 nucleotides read TGTGCCAGCAGCGTAGCCGGGCGGAACACCGGGGAGCTGTTTTTT. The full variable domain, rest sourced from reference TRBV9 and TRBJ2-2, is DSGVTQTPKHLITATGQRVTLRCSPRSGDLSVYWYQQSLDQGLQFLIQYYNGEERAKGNILERFSAQQFPDLHSELNLSSLELGDSALYFCASSVAGRNTGELFFGEGSRLTVL.

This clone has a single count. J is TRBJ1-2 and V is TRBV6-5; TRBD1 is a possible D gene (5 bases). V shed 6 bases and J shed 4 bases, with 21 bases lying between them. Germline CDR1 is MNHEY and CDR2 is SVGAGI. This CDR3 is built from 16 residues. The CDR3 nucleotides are TGTGCCAGCAGCTACAATCCGGGACGGCCACCCTATGGCTACACCTTC. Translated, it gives CASSYNPGRPPYGYTF.

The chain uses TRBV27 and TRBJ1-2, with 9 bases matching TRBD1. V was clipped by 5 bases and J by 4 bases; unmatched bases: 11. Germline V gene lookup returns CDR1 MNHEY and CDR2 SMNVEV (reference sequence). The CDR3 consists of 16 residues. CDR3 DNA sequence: TGTGCCAGCAGTCCGATAGGACAGGGGCTAGGCTATGGCTACACCTTC. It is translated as CASSPIGQGLGYGYTF.

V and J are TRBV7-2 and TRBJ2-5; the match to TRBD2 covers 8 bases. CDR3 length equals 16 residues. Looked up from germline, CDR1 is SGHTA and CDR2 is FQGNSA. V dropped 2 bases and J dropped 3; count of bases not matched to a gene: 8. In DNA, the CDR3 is TGTGCCAGCAGCTTACGAGCGGGAGTACCTAAAGAGACCCAGTACTTC. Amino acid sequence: CASSLRAGVPKETQYF.

The CDR3 region has the DNA TGTGCCAGCAGCTTAGCGAACAATCCACCGGCACCCCTCCACTTT. It specifies CASSLANNPPAPLHF. The chain is built from TRBV7-9 and TRBJ1-6; no firm D call. The V and J ends lost 0 bases and 11 bases respectively, with 14 bases between them. This CDR3 spans 15 amino acids. Germline assignment: CDR1 SEHNR and CDR2 FQNEAQ (reference sequence).

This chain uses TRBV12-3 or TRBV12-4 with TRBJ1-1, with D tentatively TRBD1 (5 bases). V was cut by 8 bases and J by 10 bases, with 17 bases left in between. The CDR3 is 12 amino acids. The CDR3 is CASVLGGVVAFF. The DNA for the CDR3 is TGTGCCAGCGTTTTGGGGGGGGTAGTAGCTTTCTTT.

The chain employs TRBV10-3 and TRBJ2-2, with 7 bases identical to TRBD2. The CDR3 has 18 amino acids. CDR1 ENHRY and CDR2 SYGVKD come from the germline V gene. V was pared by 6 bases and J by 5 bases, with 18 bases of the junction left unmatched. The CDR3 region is CAISRLGGPGGITGELFF. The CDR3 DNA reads TGTGCCATCAGCCGCCTAGGAGGGCCCGGGGGGATTACCGGGGAGCTGTTTTTT.

The CDR3 loop reads CASSHQWDTEAFF. CDR3 DNA: TGTGCCAGCAGCCATCAATGGGATACTGAAGCTTTCTTT. V and J are TRBV3-1 (or the pseudogene TRBV3-2) and TRBJ1-1; D call uncertain. The ends were cut back, 3 bases at V and 5 bases at J, with 10 bases in the middle. CDR3 length: 13 amino acids. Germline CDR1 is LGHDT and CDR2 is YNNKEL (reference sequence).

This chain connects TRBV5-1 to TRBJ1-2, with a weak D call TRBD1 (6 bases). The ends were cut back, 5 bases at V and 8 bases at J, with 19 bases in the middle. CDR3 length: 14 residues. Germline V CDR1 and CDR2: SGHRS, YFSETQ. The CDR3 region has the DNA TGCGCCAGCAGACAAGGGGGGACGGAGGGCGGCTACACCTTC. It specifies CASRQGGTEGGYTF.

This chain's CDR3 is CASSPGAKGDKNIQYF. In DNA form, the CDR3 reads TGTGCCAGCAGCCCGGGGGCCAAAGGGGACAAAAACATTCAGTACTTC. The J gene is TRBJ2-4, the V gene TRBV5-4, with D perhaps given as TRBD1 or TRBD2 (6 bases each). This CDR3 contains 16 residues. CDR1 and CDR2 (germline): SGHNT, YYREEE (reference sequence). V lost 4 bases and J 3 bases, leaving 17 bases between the germline ends.

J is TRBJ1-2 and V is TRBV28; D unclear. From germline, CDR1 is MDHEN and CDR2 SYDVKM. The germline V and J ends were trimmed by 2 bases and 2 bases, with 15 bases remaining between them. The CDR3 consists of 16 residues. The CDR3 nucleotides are TGTGCCAGCAGTTTAGCGTGGGAGGCGTCCAACTATGGCTACACCTTC. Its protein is CASSLAWEASNYGYTF.

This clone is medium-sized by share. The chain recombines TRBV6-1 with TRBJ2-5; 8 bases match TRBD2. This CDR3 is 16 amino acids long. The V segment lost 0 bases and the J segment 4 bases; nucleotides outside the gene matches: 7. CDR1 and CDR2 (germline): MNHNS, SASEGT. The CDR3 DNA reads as TGTGCCAGCAGTGAAGCAAGCGGGAGCGGGGGAGAGACCCAGTACTTC. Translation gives CASSEASGSGGETQYF.

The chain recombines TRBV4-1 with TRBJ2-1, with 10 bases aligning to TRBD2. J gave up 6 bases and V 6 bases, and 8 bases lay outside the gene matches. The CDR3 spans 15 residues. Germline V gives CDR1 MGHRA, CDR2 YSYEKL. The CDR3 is CASSLIAGGLNEQFF. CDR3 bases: TGCGCCAGCAGTTTAATAGCGGGGGGCCTCAATGAGCAGTTCTTC.

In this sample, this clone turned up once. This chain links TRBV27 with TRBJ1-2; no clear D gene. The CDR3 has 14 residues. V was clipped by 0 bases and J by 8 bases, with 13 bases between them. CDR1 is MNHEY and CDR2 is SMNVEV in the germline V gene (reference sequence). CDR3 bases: TGTGCCAGCAGTTTATCGGTGGCAGTACGAGGCTACACCTTC. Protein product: CASSLSVAVRGYTF.

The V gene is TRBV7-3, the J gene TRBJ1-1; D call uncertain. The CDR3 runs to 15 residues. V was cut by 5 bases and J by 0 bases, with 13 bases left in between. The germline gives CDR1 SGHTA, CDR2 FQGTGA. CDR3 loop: CASSPLEKVNTEAFF. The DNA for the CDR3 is TGTGCCAGCAGCCCCCTGGAGAAGGTGAACACTGAAGCTTTCTTT.

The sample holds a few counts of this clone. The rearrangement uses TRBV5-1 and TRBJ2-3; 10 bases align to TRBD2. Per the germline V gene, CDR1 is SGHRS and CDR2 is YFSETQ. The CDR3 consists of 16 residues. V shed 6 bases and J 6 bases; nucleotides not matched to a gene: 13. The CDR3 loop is CASTIGNSGGLDTQYF. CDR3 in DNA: TGCGCCAGCACCATAGGGAATAGCGGGGGGCTGGATACGCAGTATTTT.

The CDR3 nucleotides read TGTGCCAGCAGTGAACGGCTACAGTATGGCTACACCTTC. Its protein product is CASSERLQYGYTF. The gene calls are TRBV6-1 and TRBJ1-2; D is unresolved. This CDR3 contains 13 residues. Germline CDR1 MNHNS, CDR2 SASEGT. The V end lost 2 bases, the J end lost 5 bases, and 9 bases lay between the germline ends.

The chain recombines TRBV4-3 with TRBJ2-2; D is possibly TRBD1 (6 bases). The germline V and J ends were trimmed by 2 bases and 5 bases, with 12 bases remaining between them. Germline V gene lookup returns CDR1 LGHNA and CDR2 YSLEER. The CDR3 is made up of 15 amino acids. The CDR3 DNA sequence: TGCGCCAGCAGCCAATACTACAGGGAGACCGGGGAGCTGTTTTTT. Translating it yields CASSQYYRETGELFF.

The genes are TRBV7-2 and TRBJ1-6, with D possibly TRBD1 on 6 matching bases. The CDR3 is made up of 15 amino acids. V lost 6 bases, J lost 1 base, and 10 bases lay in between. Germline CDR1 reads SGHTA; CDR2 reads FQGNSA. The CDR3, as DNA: TGTGCCAGCAGATCCGGGACATCCTATAATTCACCCCTCCACTTT. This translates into CASRSGTSYNSPLHF. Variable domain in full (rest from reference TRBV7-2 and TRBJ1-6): GAGVSQSPSNKVTEKGKDVELRCDPISGHTALYWYRQSLGQGLEFLIYFQGNSAPDKSGLPSDRFSAERTGGSVSTLTIQRTQQEDSAVYLCASRSGTSYNSPLHFGNGTRLTVT.